Listed here are 8 T cell receptor beta chains from one sample, sequenced in a study of cytomegalovirus exposure and HLA in healthy donors. The PCR made use of 60 Vbeta and 13 Jbeta primers. Using immunoSEQ multiplex PCR, the repertoire was profiled, and TCRdb retains in-frame clones only, with some absent. The sample consists of under 200,000 clones, around 80% of them appearing once. Source material: PBMCs. The receptors here all came from a woman under 30 in good health and CMV-seronegative.

The rearrangement joins TRBV27 to TRBJ2-2, with D hard to call. This CDR3 has 16 amino acids. Trimming took off 6 bases at V and 0 bases at J, with 14 bases between the two ends. Germline-derived CDR1 and CDR2 are MNHEY and SMNVEV (reference sequence). CDR3 protein: CASRPNNPANTGELFF. The CDR3 nucleotides read TGTGCCAGCAGACCAAACAACCCCGCGAACACCGGGGAGCTGTTTTTT.

In this sample, this clone turned up a few times. The V and J genes are TRBV5-6 and TRBJ1-1; D unclear. V dropped 0 bases and J dropped 5 bases, with 14 bases sitting between them. The CDR3 sequence is 15 residues long. The germline CDR1 and CDR2 sequences are SGHDT and YYEEEE. The CDR3 protein is CASSLAPGPVTEAFF. CDR3 DNA: TGTGCCAGCAGCTTGGCACCTGGGCCTGTTACTGAAGCTTTCTTT. The whole variable domain, remainder taken from reference TRBV5-6 and TRBJ1-1, is DAGVTQSPTHLIKTRGQQVTLRCSPKSGHDTVSWYQQALGQGPQFIFQYYEEEERQRGNFPDRFSGHQFPNYSSELNVNALLLGDSALYLCASSLAPGPVTEAFFGQGTRLTVV.

This clone was seen once. This rearrangement joins TRBV19 to TRBJ1-2; TRBD1 might be the D (5 bases). In germline, CDR1 is LNHDA, CDR2 SQIVND (reference sequence). V dropped 5 bases and J dropped 2 bases, with 21 bases sitting between them. The CDR3 loop spans 17 amino acids. The CDR3 region is CASSPVVPSGNNYGYTF. Written as DNA, the CDR3 is TGTGCCAGTAGTCCCGTTGTGCCGTCAGGGAACAACTATGGCTACACCTTC.

The chain carries TRBV28 and TRBJ2-6; D remains unclear. The CDR3 has 14 amino acids. The germline gives CDR1 MDHEN, CDR2 SYDVKM. V lost 2 bases, J lost 0 bases, and 2 bases lay in between. CDR3 DNA sequence: TGTGCCAGCAGTTTACACTCTGGGGCCAACGTCCTGACTTTC. It codes for CASSLHSGANVLTF. Supplemented by reference TRBV28 and TRBJ2-6, the full variable domain reads DVKVTQSSRYLVKRTGEKVFLECVQDMDHENMFWYRQDPGLGLRLIYFSYDVKMKEKGDIPEGYSVSREKKERFSLILESASTNQTSMYLCASSLHSGANVLTFGAGSRLTVL.

This clone was detected only a few times. The chain recombines TRBV10-3 with TRBJ2-1, with 7 bases fitting TRBD2. CDR3 size: 14 residues. Germline CDR1 is ENHRY and CDR2 is SYGVKD. V was clipped by 8 bases and J by 4 bases; unmatched bases: 8. This chain's CDR3 is CAIGGLVDYNEQFF. CDR3 bases: TGTGCCATCGGTGGACTAGTTGATTACAATGAGCAGTTCTTC.

J is TRBJ2-1 and V is TRBV5-4, with D tentatively TRBD2 (5 bases). CDR1 is SGHNT, CDR2 YYREEE, per germline (reference sequence). There are 15 residues in the CDR3. Trimming left V 4 bases short and J 0 bases short, with 11 bases between. CDR3 sequence reads: CASSLASSSYNEQFF. CDR3 nucleotides: TGTGCCAGCAGCCTAGCCTCGTCCTCCTACAATGAGCAGTTCTTC.

This clone has only one observation. V and J are TRBV20-1 and TRBJ2-5, with a tentative D call TRBD2 (5 bases). The germline V gene has CDR1 DFQATT and CDR2 SNEGSKA (reference sequence). The V and J ends lost 4 bases and 2 bases respectively, with 5 bases between them. The CDR3 is made up of 11 amino acids. The CDR3 region has the DNA TGCAGTGCTACGGGACAAGAGACCCAGTACTTC. Protein product: CSATGQETQYF.

The V gene is TRBV6-4, the J gene TRBJ2-7, with D perhaps matching TRBD2 (5 bases). Germline V gene data show CDR1 as MRHNA and CDR2 as SNTAGT. Trimming took 5 bases from V and 4 from J, leaving 18 bases between them. This CDR3 is 15 amino acids long. The CDR3 reads CASSPFDPAGYEQYF. CDR3 nucleotides: TGTGCCAGCAGTCCGTTCGATCCGGCGGGTTACGAGCAGTACTTC.